These 32 T cell receptor beta chains were sequenced from one sample in a study of Graves' ophthalmopathy and Graves' hyperthyroidism. CDR3 regions of TCR beta were amplified from RNA transcripts. A first-round RT-PCR used HTBI primers, followed by a second-round multiplex PCR. TCRdb used MiXCR to reprocess the multiplex PCR reads, holding one entry per CDR3 protein. The table lists 150,000 to 200,000 distinct CDR3 sequences, about two fifths of them singletons. The specimen sequenced was peripheral blood. These receptor sequences come from a man aged 30 to 45 with Graves' ophthalmopathy.

This clonotype was recorded at least ten times. The chain uses TRBV7-2 and TRBJ2-7; D is unclear. The germline gives CDR1 SGHTA, CDR2 FQGNSA. Trimming pared 2 bases from V and 7 bases from J, leaving 6 bases between. The CDR3 sequence is 11 residues long. The CDR3 DNA sequence: TGTGCCAGCAGCTTATTCGGGGAGCAGTACTTC. Translated: CASSLFGEQYF. Supplemented by reference TRBV7-2 and TRBJ2-7, the full variable domain reads GAGVSQSPSNKVTEKGKDVELRCDPISGHTALYWYRQSLGQGLEFLIYFQGNSAPDKSGLPSDRFSAERTGGSVSTLTIQRTQQEDSAVYLCASSLFGEQYFGPGTRLTVT.

This clonotype was found a few times. This chain connects TRBV11-2 to TRBJ2-5; D not resolved. CDR1 and CDR2 from the germline V gene are SGHAT and FQNNGV. Trimming removed 5 bases at V and 7 bases at J, with 14 bases between. The CDR3 runs 13 residues. The CDR3 DNA reads TGTGCCAGCAGCCCGCAGCCCTCGTGGACCCAGTACTTC. It specifies CASSPQPSWTQYF.

This clonotype has a count of ten or more. The genes are TRBV2 and TRBJ1-1, with D tentatively TRBD1 (6 bases). Trimming took off 9 bases at V and 0 bases at J, with 14 bases between the two ends. CDR1 is SNHLY, CDR2 FYNNEI, per germline. This CDR3 has 14 residues. CDR3 region: CASQQGIVNTEAFF. CDR3 in DNA: TGTGCCAGTCAGCAGGGGATAGTGAACACTGAAGCTTTCTTT.

This clonotype was recorded at least ten times. This chain uses TRBV6-5 with TRBJ2-2, with TRBD1 as a possible D gene (5 bases). V was trimmed by 2 bases and J by 6 bases, leaving 13 bases between them. Germline V lookup: CDR1 MNHEY, CDR2 SVGAGI. The CDR3 is 15 residues long. CDR3 amino acids: CASSYGQGISGELFF. The CDR3 DNA is TGTGCCAGCAGTTACGGGCAGGGTATCTCCGGGGAGCTGTTTTTT.

This clonotype was observed once. V usage is TRBV6-8 and J usage is TRBJ2-7; D unclear. In germline, CDR1 is MNHGY, CDR2 SAAAGT. The CDR3 length is 11 residues. V lost 5 bases and J 9 bases, leaving 11 bases between the germline ends. CDR3: CASSTRPRQYF. The DNA of the CDR3 is TGTGCCAGCAGTACTCGCCCCAGGCAGTACTTC.

The sample holds many counts of this clonotype. The chain employs TRBV28 and TRBJ2-2; no clear D gene. With 10 bases removed from V and 0 bases from J, the gap between germline ends came to 18 bases. The CDR3 consists of 16 residues. Germline assignment: CDR1 MDHEN and CDR2 SYDVKM. The CDR3 nucleotides are TGTGCCACCCCAGGAGACGGGCCGGCGAACACCGGGGAGCTGTTTTTT. Amino acid sequence: CATPGDGPANTGELFF.

This clonotype was recorded at least ten times. The V gene is TRBV12-3 or TRBV12-4, the J gene TRBJ2-7; 10 bases are a match to TRBD2. The CDR3 is 17 amino acids. V gave up 2 bases and J gave up 2 bases; unmatched junction bases: 9. The CDR3 loop is CASSLPSGRGGAYEQYF. The CDR3 region has the DNA TGTGCCAGCAGTTTACCCAGCGGGAGGGGTGGGGCCTACGAGCAGTACTTC.

This clonotype has just a few counts. The chain carries TRBV6-2 or TRBV6-3 and TRBJ2-2, with D uncertain. Trimming removed 4 bases at V and 4 bases at J, with 10 bases between. The germline gives CDR1 MNHEY, CDR2 SVGEGT. The CDR3 is made up of 14 amino acids. The CDR3 loop is CASSSNWGTGELFF. CDR3 nucleotides: TGTGCCAGCAGTTCAAACTGGGGCACCGGGGAGCTGTTTTTT.

The table lists this clonotype with many counts. The chain employs TRBV15 and TRBJ2-4; 7 nucleotides align to TRBD1. Germline loops: CDR1 LNHNV, CDR2 YYDKDF (reference sequence). The CDR3 spans 16 residues. The V gene end was trimmed by 4 bases and the J gene end by 9 bases; junction bases not matched to a gene: 15. CDR3 region: CATSIAKGAKTGIQYF. CDR3 nucleotide sequence: TGTGCCACCAGCATTGCCAAGGGGGCTAAGACAGGCATTCAGTACTTC.

The rearrangement links TRBV11-2 to TRBJ1-5; D is perhaps TRBD1 (5 bases). The germline V and J ends were trimmed by 0 bases and 3 bases, with 9 bases remaining between them. The germline CDR1 and CDR2 sequences are SGHAT and FQNNGV. This CDR3 has 15 residues. The CDR3 loop is CASSLDGGSNQPQHF. Written as DNA, the CDR3 is TGTGCCAGCAGCTTAGACGGGGGTTCCAATCAGCCCCAGCATTTT.

This clonotype was picked up many times. The J gene is TRBJ2-7, the V gene TRBV5-1; the match to TRBD1 covers 10 bases. J was trimmed by 5 bases and V by 4 bases; bases with no gene match: 6. Germline V gene lookup returns CDR1 SGHRS and CDR2 YFSETQ. There are 14 residues in the CDR3. This CDR3 reads CASSMDRGVDEQYF. The CDR3 DNA is TGCGCCAGCAGCATGGACAGGGGGGTCGACGAGCAGTACTTC.

This clonotype has ten or more counts. This chain uses TRBV3-1 with TRBJ2-4; D remains ambiguous. Per germline, CDR1 LGHDT and CDR2 YNNKEL (reference sequence). This CDR3 spans 18 amino acids. Trimming pared 0 bases from V and 2 bases from J, leaving 17 bases between. CDR3 DNA: TGTGCCAGCAGCCAAGATTGGCTCCGCCGGGTTTCCAAAAACATTCAGTACTTC. Its protein product is CASSQDWLRRVSKNIQYF.

This clonotype was seen repeatedly, ten times or more. The rearrangement joins TRBV12-3 or TRBV12-4 to TRBJ2-7, with D perhaps matching TRBD1 (5 bases). V lost 6 bases to trimming and J lost 1 base, with 10 bases between them. This CDR3 is 13 amino acids long. The CDR3 sequence is CASRQTASYEQYF. The CDR3 nucleotides are TGTGCCAGCAGACAGACAGCATCCTACGAGCAGTACTTC.

Many counts were recorded for this clonotype. The chain carries TRBV12-3 or TRBV12-4 and TRBJ2-7; TRBD2 agrees at 10 bases. With V trimmed by 5 bases and J by 2 bases, 6 bases remained unmatched. The CDR3 totals 15 residues. The CDR3 bases are TGTGCCAGCAGTACCCCTAGCGGGAGTCCCTACGAGCAGTACTTC. Its translation: CASSTPSGSPYEQYF.

This clonotype has at least ten counts. The CDR3 DNA reads as TGTGCCAGCAGTTTAGCAAAGGGGGACCCTTGGGAGCCCCAGCATTTT. It translates to CASSLAKGDPWEPQHF. The chain has TRBV28 and TRBJ1-5; a weak D match, TRBD1 (6 bases). This CDR3 region has 16 residues. Looked up from germline, CDR1 is MDHEN and CDR2 is SYDVKM. V was clipped by 2 bases and J by 8 bases, with 19 bases between them.

This clonotype was recorded at least ten times. The chain has TRBV28 and TRBJ2-7, with TRBD2 matching 7 bases. The CDR3 is 12 amino acids. V was clipped by 4 bases and J by 9 bases; unmatched bases: 6. Germline lookup yields CDR1 MDHEN and CDR2 SYDVKM. The CDR3 region has the DNA TGTGCCAGCAGTTCCCCCGGGGGGTGGCAGTACTTC. It codes for CASSSPGGWQYF.

This rearrangement joins TRBV6-1 to TRBJ2-7; the match to TRBD2 covers 14 bases. The V segment lost 7 bases and the J segment 5 bases; nucleotides outside the gene matches: 7. CDR1 and CDR2 from the germline V gene are MNHNS and SASEGT. This CDR3 is built from 15 residues. In DNA form, the CDR3 reads TGTGCCAGCAAACTGGGACTAGCGGGAGTTCACGAGCAGTACTTC. This gives the protein CASKLGLAGVHEQYF.

The sample holds a few counts of this clonotype. The chain recombines TRBV6-1 with TRBJ1-1, with 8 bases identical to TRBD1. The CDR3 runs 15 residues. Germline values: CDR1 MNHNS, CDR2 SASEGT. Trimming cost V 5 bases and J 0 bases; bases outside gene matches: 5. This CDR3 is CASSIQGALNTEAFF. The CDR3 bases are TGTGCCAGCAGTATCCAGGGGGCTTTGAACACTGAAGCTTTCTTT.

The V and J genes are TRBV12-3 or TRBV12-4 and TRBJ2-5; D unresolved. V lost 6 bases and J 5 bases, leaving 16 bases between the germline ends. This CDR3 spans 14 amino acids. The DNA for the CDR3 is TGTGCCAGCAGGATTCGTAGAAACGGCGAGACCCAGTACTTC. Amino acids: CASRIRRNGETQYF.

Here the CDR3 DNA reads TGTGCCAGCAGCCATAGGGACAGGAACACTGAAGCTTTCTTT. Protein product: CASSHRDRNTEAFF. The rearrangement joins TRBV7-2 to TRBJ1-1; 7 bases match TRBD1. CDR1 is SGHTA, CDR2 FQGNSA, per germline. The CDR3 loop spans 14 amino acids. V lost 5 bases and J lost 1; bases outside the gene matches: 4. The full variable domain, with the rest looked up from reference TRBV7-2 and TRBJ1-1, is GAGVSQSPSNKVTEKGKDVELRCDPISGHTALYWYRQSLGQGLEFLIYFQGNSAPDKSGLPSDRFSAERTGGSVSTLTIQRTQQEDSAVYLCASSHRDRNTEAFFGQGTRLTVV.

The chain couples TRBV6-1 to TRBJ1-1, with D possibly being TRBD1 (5 bases). Trimming left V 7 bases short and J 0 bases short, with 15 bases between. The CDR3 contains 15 residues. The V gene's germline CDR1 is MNHNS and CDR2 SASEGT. The CDR3 bases are TGTGCCAGCACCTATTCCAGGGACCTGAACACTGAAGCTTTCTTT. This translates into CASTYSRDLNTEAFF.

This clonotype was seen repeatedly, ten times or more. The chain couples TRBV18 to TRBJ2-2; the D is unclear. Trimming pared 7 bases from V and 6 bases from J, leaving 21 bases between. This CDR3 is 16 amino acids long. Germline CDR1 KGHSH, CDR2 LQKENI. CDR3 bases: TGTGCCAGCTTCCCCGGGTCCAGGAAACTCCCCGGGGAGCTGTTTTTT. Its translation: CASFPGSRKLPGELFF.

This clonotype has ten or more counts. V usage is TRBV7-3 and J usage is TRBJ2-2, with TRBD2 identical over 12 bases. From germline, CDR1 is SGHTA and CDR2 FQGTGA. V shed 2 bases, J shed 0 bases, and the junction held 1 base outside the gene matches. The CDR3 has 17 amino acids. The CDR3 sequence is CASSLGLAGTNTGELFF. The CDR3 DNA follows: TGTGCCAGCAGCTTAGGACTAGCGGGGACGAACACCGGGGAGCTGTTTTTT. Drawing the rest from reference TRBV7-3 and TRBJ2-2, the complete variable domain is GAGVSQTPSNKVTEKGKYVELRCDPISGHTALYWYRQSLGQGPEFLIYFQGTGAADDSGLPNDRFFAVRPEGSVSTLKIQRTERGDSAVYLCASSLGLAGTNTGELFFGEGSRLTVL.

This clonotype was counted many times. J is TRBJ1-2 and V is TRBV5-1; tentative D call: TRBD1 (6 bases). The CDR3 runs to 14 residues. V gave up 0 bases and J gave up 1 base, with 7 bases separating them. The germline gives CDR1 SGHRS, CDR2 YFSETQ. The DNA of the CDR3 is TGCGCCAGCAGCTTGGGGACAGTTAACTATGGCTACACCTTC. Its translation: CASSLGTVNYGYTF.

This clonotype showed up many times. This sequence joins TRBV6-2 or TRBV6-3 and TRBJ1-5, with 7 bases that match TRBD1. Per the germline V gene, CDR1 is MNHEY and CDR2 is SVGEGT. There are 13 residues in the CDR3. Germline trimming cut 2 bases from V and 5 bases from J; bases unmatched to any gene: 0. The CDR3 nucleotides are TGTGCCAGCAGTTACACAGGGGATCAGCCCCAGCATTTT. Translated, it gives CASSYTGDQPQHF.

Notes on this clonotype: At one end the junction does not follow the germline gene, possibly because of a read error. The V gene is TRBV7-4, the J gene TRBJ1-1; 10 bases map to TRBD1. Germline loops: CDR1 SGHVT, CDR2 SQSDAQ. The CDR3 is 17 residues long. In nucleotides, the CDR3 is TGCGCCAGCAGCTTAATTGGGACAGGGGCATGGGCAGCTGAAGCTTTCTTT. Its protein is CASSLIGTGAWAAEAFF. The variable domain in full, with the rest retrieved from reference TRBV7-4 and TRBJ1-1, is GAGVSQSPRYKVAKRGRDVALRCDSISGHVTLYWYRQTLGQGSEVLTYSQSDAQRDKSGRPSGRFSAERPERSVSTLKIQRTEQGDSAVYLCASSLIGTGAWAAEAFFGQGTRLTVV.

The count of this clonotype is one. CDR3: CASSTAGTSHIQYF. The CDR3 DNA reads as TGTGCCAGCAGTACCGCCGGGACCTCGCACATTCAGTACTTC. This chain links TRBV28 with TRBJ2-4, with D possibly being TRBD1 or TRBD2 (5 bases each). CDR1 is MDHEN, CDR2 SYDVKM, per germline. Between the trimmed V and J ends, which lost 5 bases and 8 bases, there was a span of 16 bases. CDR3 length: 14 amino acids. Full variable domain (remainder filled in from reference TRBV28 and TRBJ2-4): DVKVTQSSRYLVKRTGEKVFLECVQDMDHENMFWYRQDPGLGLRLIYFSYDVKMKEKGDIPEGYSVSREKKERFSLILESASTNQTSMYLCASSTAGTSHIQYFGAGTRLSVL.

This clonotype was observed a few times. V and J are TRBV20-1 and TRBJ1-6; TRBD1 is a possible D gene (5 bases). The CDR3 runs to 15 residues. The germline V gene encodes CDR1 DFQATT and CDR2 SNEGSKA (reference sequence). V lost 2 bases and J 12 bases, leaving 20 bases between the germline ends. The CDR3 protein is CSARPTDKGSGPLHF. DNA of the CDR3: TGCAGTGCTAGACCCACCGACAAGGGGTCTGGACCCCTCCACTTT.

This clonotype was counted at least ten times. The chain is built from TRBV24-1 and TRBJ1-1, with 8 bases matching TRBD1. After removal of 3 bases from V and 2 bases from J, the junction contained 4 bases not matched to a gene. The CDR3 loop spans 15 amino acids. Germline CDR1 reads KGHDR; CDR2 reads SFDVKD. CDR3 in amino acids: CATSDDRGGNTEAFF. CDR3 in DNA: TGTGCCACCAGTGATGACAGGGGAGGAAACACTGAAGCTTTCTTT.

This clonotype has ten or more counts. CDR3 DNA: TGCAGCGTTGAGGACAGCTCCTACGAGCAGTACTTC. As protein: CSVEDSSYEQYF. This sequence joins TRBV29-1 and TRBJ2-7; tentatively, D is TRBD1 (6 bases). Germline CDR1 and CDR2: SQVTM and ANQGSEA. The germline V and J ends were trimmed by 3 bases and 0 bases, with 6 bases remaining between them. This CDR3 has 12 residues.

The V gene is TRBV29-1, the J gene TRBJ2-7, with D perhaps being TRBD1 or TRBD2 (5 bases each). The CDR3 is 12 amino acids. Germline CDR1 reads SQVTM; CDR2 reads ANQGSEA. The V and J ends lost 7 bases and 5 bases respectively, with 15 bases between them. CDR3 residues: CSAGSQGNEQYF. CDR3 DNA sequence: TGCAGCGCGGGGTCGCAGGGCAACGAGCAGTACTTC.

V is TRBV10-3 and J is TRBJ2-5; TRBD2 agrees at 11 bases. The trim removed 8 bases at V and 5 bases at J, leaving 10 bases unmatched. Per germline, CDR1 ENHRY and CDR2 SYGVKD. The CDR3 is 15 residues long. CDR3 sequence reads: CAIGLAGGLLETQYF. The CDR3, as DNA: TGTGCCATCGGATTAGCGGGAGGGCTTTTGGAGACCCAGTACTTC.